A single sample gave rise to the 27 T cell receptor beta chains below, sequenced in a study of T cell responses to AZD1222 COVID-19 vaccine. Libraries were prepared by immunoSEQ multiplex PCR; TCRdb keeps only in-frame clonotypes and omits some of them. The sample yields some 30,000 clones, 70% to 90% seen once. The specimen comprised peripheral blood, sampled on day 0 of AZD1222 vaccination. The receptors stem from an adult in good health.

The gene calls are TRBV7-9 and TRBJ1-3; weak D call: TRBD1 (6 bases). This CDR3 is built from 17 residues. Germline V CDR1 and CDR2: SEHNR, FQNEAQ (reference sequence). V gave up 5 bases and J gave up 5 bases, with 22 bases separating them. This CDR3 reads CASSARGADRWRNTIYF. CDR3 DNA: TGTGCCAGCAGCGCCCGGGGGGCAGACAGGTGGAGAAACACCATATATTTT.

The chain combines TRBV6-5 with TRBJ2-7, with a tentative D call TRBD2 (5 bases). Germline CDR1 reads MNHEY; CDR2 reads SVGAGI. The CDR3 covers 12 residues. V shed 5 bases and J shed 4 bases, with 9 bases lying between them. The CDR3, as DNA: TGTGCCAGCAGTAACTGGGAGTACGAGCAGTACTTC. The encoded protein is CASSNWEYEQYF.

The chain carries TRBV6-6 and TRBJ1-4, with TRBD1 matching over 7 bases. Germline CDR1 reads MNHNY; CDR2 reads SVGAGI (reference sequence). The CDR3 is made up of 16 amino acids. V lost 5 bases, J lost 0 bases, and 6 bases stayed unmatched. For the CDR3, the DNA is TGTGCCAGCAGTCAGGGACAGACAACAACTAATGAAAAACTGTTTTTT. It translates to CASSQGQTTTNEKLFF.

The CDR3 here is CASSHPESTVPSTDTQYF. The CDR3 bases are TGTGCCAGCAGCCACCCCGAGTCGACTGTCCCTAGCACAGATACGCAGTATTTT. The rearrangement joins TRBV3-1 (or the pseudogene TRBV3-2) to TRBJ2-3, with D unclear. Trimming took off 3 bases at V and 0 bases at J, with 19 bases between the two ends. There are 18 residues in the CDR3. Germline V gene data show CDR1 as LGHDT and CDR2 as YNNKEL (reference sequence).

The gene calls are TRBV27 and TRBJ2-3, with a tentative D call TRBD1 (5 bases). The CDR3 has 15 residues. Deletions cut 2 bases from V and 1 base from J, with 10 bases between. CDR1 is MNHEY and CDR2 is SMNVEV in the germline V gene (reference sequence). As DNA, the CDR3 is TGTGCCAGCAGTTTACAGGGAAGCCGCACAGATACGCAGTATTTT. This gives the protein CASSLQGSRTDTQYF.

The chain is built from TRBV28 and TRBJ1-1, with D perhaps TRBD1 (5 bases). Germline V gene sequence: CDR1 MDHEN, CDR2 SYDVKM. This CDR3 contains 15 residues. The V gene lost 8 bases and the J gene lost 2 bases, with 18 bases spanning the gap. The chain's CDR3 is CASGGVREVNTEAFF. As DNA, the CDR3 is TGTGCCAGCGGGGGGGTCAGGGAAGTTAACACTGAAGCTTTCTTT.

On this clone itself: The same CDR3 is also encoded by other DNA sequences in this sample. The chain uses TRBV6-6 and TRBJ2-1; D gene uncertain. CDR3 length: 11 residues. V dropped 5 bases and J dropped 4 bases, with 3 bases sitting between them. Germline V gene sequence: CDR1 MNHNY, CDR2 SVGAGI (reference sequence). CDR3 DNA sequence: TGTGCCAGCAGTACTTACAATGAGCAGTTCTTC. This translates into CASSTYNEQFF.

The V gene is TRBV4-3, the J gene TRBJ2-3; D gene uncertain. There are 12 residues in the CDR3. V was trimmed by 2 bases and J by 2 bases, leaving 2 bases between them. The germline CDR1 and CDR2 sequences are LGHNA and YSLEER. The CDR3 region is CASSQHTDTQYF. The CDR3 coding sequence is TGCGCCAGCAGCCAACACACAGATACGCAGTATTTT.

V gene TRBV5-8 combines with J gene TRBJ2-1; D call uncertain. Germline V gene data show CDR1 as SGHTS and CDR2 as YDEGEE. CDR3 length equals 11 residues. V lost 6 bases and J lost 4, with 5 bases in between. CDR3 DNA sequence: TGTGCCAGCACCCCATACAATGAGCAGTTCTTC. Protein: CASTPYNEQFF.

This clone has more than one count but fewer than ten. CDR3 in amino acids: CASSLGGGGQETQYF. The DNA for the CDR3 is TGCGCCAGCAGTCTGGGAGGCGGGGGACAAGAGACCCAGTACTTC. The V gene is TRBV5-1, the J gene TRBJ2-5; 7 bases are a match to TRBD2. The CDR3 covers 15 residues. Germline V gene data show CDR1 as SGHRS and CDR2 as YFSETQ. With V trimmed by 5 bases and J by 2 bases, 9 bases remained unmatched. The variable domain in full, completed from reference TRBV5-1 and TRBJ2-5, reads KAGVTQTPRYLIKTRGQQVTLSCSPISGHRSVSWYQQTPGQGLQFLFEYFSETQRNKGNFPGRFSGRQFSNSRSEMNVSTLELGDSALYLCASSLGGGGQETQYFGPGTRLLVL.

This chain connects TRBV28 to TRBJ1-5; 7 bases agree with TRBD1. CDR1 and CDR2 (germline): MDHEN, SYDVKM. CDR3 size: 16 residues. The junction had 15 bases not matched to a gene; V was cut back by 7 bases and J by 6 bases. The CDR3 reads CASNPLGYRGLQPQHF. CDR3 in DNA: TGTGCCAGCAACCCCTTAGGGTATAGGGGGCTTCAGCCCCAGCATTTT.

Only a few counts were recorded for this clone. The V call is TRBV19, the J call TRBJ1-5, with D possibly matching TRBD1 (5 bases). Trimming shortened V by 6 bases and J by 4 bases, and 22 bases separated the two germline ends. CDR3 length equals 17 residues. Germline values: CDR1 LNHDA, CDR2 SQIVND (reference sequence). This CDR3 reads CASSTSSWQGANQPQHF. DNA for the CDR3: TGTGCCAGTAGCACCAGCTCTTGGCAGGGAGCGAATCAGCCCCAGCATTTT.

This chain connects TRBV18 to TRBJ1-4; D ambiguous. The V gene lost 3 bases and the J gene lost 1 base, with 9 bases spanning the gap. Germline CDR1 is KGHSH and CDR2 is LQKENI. This CDR3 region has 15 residues. CDR3 coding DNA: TGTGCCAGCTCACCTTCGATTCAAACTAATGAAAAACTGTTTTTT. This codes for CASSPSIQTNEKLFF.

This rearrangement joins TRBV5-6 to TRBJ1-1, with a weak D call TRBD1 (5 bases). CDR1 is SGHDT and CDR2 is YYEEEE in the germline V gene. The CDR3 sequence is 13 residues long. V was cut by 4 bases and J by 5 bases, with 12 bases left in between. Here the CDR3 reads CASSPGWGTEAFF. DNA of the CDR3: TGTGCCAGCAGCCCAGGGTGGGGGACTGAAGCTTTCTTT.

V and J are TRBV7-2 and TRBJ2-1, with D possibly being TRBD1 (5 bases). This CDR3 comprises 14 residues. Trimming left V 4 bases short and J 6 bases short, with 13 bases between. CDR1 is SGHTA, CDR2 FQGNSA, per germline. The CDR3 reads CASSYIGVINEQFF. The CDR3 bases are TGTGCCAGCAGCTACATAGGGGTGATCAATGAGCAGTTCTTC. Combining the CDR3 with reference TRBV7-2 and TRBJ2-1 gives the whole variable domain GAGVSQSPSNKVTEKGKDVELRCDPISGHTALYWYRQSLGQGLEFLIYFQGNSAPDKSGLPSDRFSAERTGGSVSTLTIQRTQQEDSAVYLCASSYIGVINEQFFGPGTRLTVL.

The rearrangement joins TRBV9 to TRBJ2-5; D unresolved. The CDR3 contains 14 residues. Germline lookup yields CDR1 SGDLS and CDR2 YYNGEE. Trimming removed 1 base at V and 6 bases at J, with 13 bases between. The CDR3 DNA reads as TGTGCCAGCAGCGTATTCGAGGTTGGAAAGACCCAGTACTTC. Its protein is CASSVFEVGKTQYF.

This chain joins TRBV15 and TRBJ2-1; TRBD2 agrees at 11 bases. The CDR3 runs to 16 residues. Trimming cost V 11 bases and J 9 bases; bases outside gene matches: 18. The germline CDR1 and CDR2 sequences are LNHNV and YYDKDF (reference sequence). The CDR3 loop reads CAPRGLAATGRGEQFF. The CDR3 DNA reads as TGTGCCCCTAGGGGACTAGCGGCTACTGGGAGAGGTGAGCAGTTCTTC.

V usage is TRBV19 and J usage is TRBJ2-1, with 11 bases fitting TRBD2. Losses at the gene ends were 5 bases for V and 5 bases for J; bases not matched to a gene: 11. CDR1 and CDR2 from the germline V gene are LNHDA and SQIVND (reference sequence). CDR3 length: 17 amino acids. CDR3 residues: CASSPRVGTSGDNEQFF. In DNA, the CDR3 is TGTGCCAGTAGTCCGCGGGTGGGGACTAGCGGCGACAATGAGCAGTTCTTC. The full variable domain, with the rest looked up from reference TRBV19 and TRBJ2-1, is DGGITQSPKYLFRKEGQNVTLSCEQNLNHDAMYWYRQDPGQGLRLIYYSQIVNDFQKGDIAEGYSVSREKKESFPLTVTSAQKNPTAFYLCASSPRVGTSGDNEQFFGPGTRLTVL.

DNA for the CDR3: TGTGCCAGCTCACCCCGGGGTGGACGGACCACCGGGGAGCTGTTTTTT. As protein: CASSPRGGRTTGELFF. The chain joins TRBV18 to TRBJ2-2; possibly TRBD2 for D (5 bases). V shed 3 bases and J shed 4 bases, with 15 bases lying between them. In germline, CDR1 is KGHSH, CDR2 LQKENI. The CDR3 has 16 amino acids.

The CDR3 protein is CASSYRTGQPQHF. The DNA of the CDR3 is TGTGCCAGCAGTTATAGAACGGGGCAGCCCCAGCATTTT. This chain links TRBV6-6 with TRBJ1-5; D is unclear. Germline values: CDR1 MNHNY, CDR2 SVGAGI (reference sequence). V lost 3 bases and J 7 bases, leaving 10 bases between the germline ends. This CDR3 has 13 amino acids.

The sample holds one count of this clone. This sequence joins TRBV28 and TRBJ1-4; the D gene is possibly TRBD1 (5 bases). CDR1 MDHEN and CDR2 SYDVKM come from the germline V gene. Trimming shortened V by 1 base and J by 3 bases, and 21 bases separated the two germline ends. This CDR3 comprises 19 residues. Here the CDR3 DNA reads TGTGCCAGCAGTTTATTAGCCCTGGGATCCGGGACTCCTAATGAAAAACTGTTTTTT. Protein product: CASSLLALGSGTPNEKLFF. Full variable domain (outside the CDR3, taken from reference TRBV28 and TRBJ1-4): DVKVTQSSRYLVKRTGEKVFLECVQDMDHENMFWYRQDPGLGLRLIYFSYDVKMKEKGDIPEGYSVSREKKERFSLILESASTNQTSMYLCASSLLALGSGTPNEKLFFGSGTQLSVL.

The CDR3 reads CASSQEGQGTQPQHF. In DNA, the CDR3 is TGTGCCAGCAGCCAAGAGGGACAGGGTACTCAGCCCCAGCATTTT. The V call is TRBV4-2, the J call TRBJ1-5, with TRBD1 matching over 9 bases. Germline V CDR1 and CDR2: LGHNA, YNFKEQ. The junction had 3 bases not matched to a gene; V was cut back by 0 bases and J by 6 bases. The CDR3 loop spans 15 amino acids.

V is TRBV18 and J is TRBJ1-1; D perhaps matches TRBD1 (6 bases). V shed 3 bases and J shed 3 bases, with 8 bases lying between them. The CDR3 is made up of 13 amino acids. Germline V gene sequence: CDR1 KGHSH, CDR2 LQKENI. CDR3 residues: CASSPDRHTEAFF. Written as DNA, the CDR3 is TGTGCCAGCTCACCTGACAGGCACACTGAAGCTTTCTTT.

This clone was picked up a small number of times. The chain recombines TRBV4-2 with TRBJ1-1; D not certain. Germline V lookup: CDR1 LGHNA, CDR2 YNFKEQ. The CDR3 contains 15 residues. The ends were cut back, 0 bases at V and 1 base at J, with 9 bases in the middle. The CDR3 DNA follows: TGTGCCAGCAGCCAAGATCGAACGGAGAACACTGAAGCTTTCTTT. Protein product: CASSQDRTENTEAFF.

This clone was recorded once. The chain employs TRBV3-1 (or the pseudogene TRBV3-2) and TRBJ2-2, with D possibly TRBD1 on 5 matching bases. Trimming shortened V by 5 bases and J by 3 bases, and 19 bases separated the two germline ends. Germline CDR1 and CDR2: LGHDT and YNNKEL (reference sequence). The CDR3 runs 17 residues. CDR3 amino acids: CASSERWGASYTGELFF. In DNA form, the CDR3 reads TGTGCCAGCAGCGAAAGGTGGGGCGCAAGTTACACCGGGGAGCTGTTTTTT.

The V and J genes are TRBV7-8 and TRBJ2-1; 9 bases are a match to TRBD2. Germline lookup yields CDR1 SGHVS and CDR2 FQNEAQ. With 3 bases clipped from V and 2 bases from J, the junction kept 5 bases outside the gene matches. This CDR3 contains 16 residues. In nucleotides, the CDR3 is TGTGCCAGCAGCTTCGGGCTAGCGGGAACCTACAATGAGCAGTTCTTC. Its protein product is CASSFGLAGTYNEQFF.

The gene calls are TRBV7-8 and TRBJ2-5; tentatively, D is TRBD2 (5 bases). Germline-derived CDR1 and CDR2 are SGHVS and FQNEAQ. Trimming left V 5 bases short and J 2 bases short, with 12 bases between. CDR3 length: 14 amino acids. The CDR3 DNA is TGTGCCAGCAGCCCGGAGGTGGGGCAAGAGACCCAGTACTTC. This encodes CASSPEVGQETQYF.